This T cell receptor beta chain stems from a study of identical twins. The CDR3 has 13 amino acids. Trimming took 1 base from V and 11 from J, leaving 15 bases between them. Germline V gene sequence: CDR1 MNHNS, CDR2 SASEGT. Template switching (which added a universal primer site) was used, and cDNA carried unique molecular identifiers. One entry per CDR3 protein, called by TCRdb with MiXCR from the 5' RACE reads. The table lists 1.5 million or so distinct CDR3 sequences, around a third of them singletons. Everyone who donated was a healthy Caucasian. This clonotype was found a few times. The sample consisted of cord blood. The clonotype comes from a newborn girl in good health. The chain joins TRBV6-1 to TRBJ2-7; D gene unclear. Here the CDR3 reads CASSEGIWVWEYF. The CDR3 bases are TGTGCCAGCAGTGAAGGGATTTGGGTGTGGGAGTACTTC.